The clone carrying this T cell receptor beta chain was detected once. J was trimmed by 7 bases and V by 4 bases; bases with no gene match: 9. Germline V gene sequence: CDR1 DFQATT, CDR2 SNEGSKA (reference sequence). The CDR3 is 15 amino acids. The data were taken from a study of blood T cells in healthy people across ages. Samples each yielded at least 5.5 micrograms of total RNA. A second PCR of roughly 7 to 11 cycles used a sample-barcoded 5' primer and a J-beta primer mix. TCRdb used MiXCR to reprocess the 5' RACE reads, holding one entry per CDR3 protein. The top ten hold around 7.7% of the sample, which has some 1.7 million distinct CDR3 sequences, 28% seen once.

J is TRBJ2-7 and V is TRBV20-1; 14 nucleotides line up with TRBD2. The sample taken for sequencing was blood. The clonotype originates from a woman in her 30s in good health. CDR3 protein: CSATTSGRDNNEQYF. The CDR3 coding sequence is TGCAGTGCTACGACTAGCGGGAGGGACAACAATGAGCAGTACTTC.